This T cell receptor (beta chain) is drawn from a study of cytomegalovirus exposure and HLA in healthy donors. Study conclusions and caveats: Researchers reported that a few CMV-associated chains were confirmed in vitro as CMV antigen-specific. Most TCR sequences were rare, but some public TCRs occurred in many donors. A list of around 150 TCR beta chains associated with cytomegalovirus was given. Reportedly, cytomegalovirus status was diagnosed with high sensitivity and specificity.

Germline V gene sequence: CDR1 SGHTS, CDR2 YDEGEE. The length of the CDR3 is 15 residues. With 2 bases removed from V and 4 bases from J, the gap between germline ends came to 15 bases. The protocol was immunoSEQ multiplex PCR, while the TCRdb copy is restricted to in-frame clones and leaves out a portion. The data hold approximately 190,000 clones, with around 84% observed a single time. With regard to this clone: What it recognizes is unknown.

This receptor was identified in a young woman in good health and CMV-seropositive. Sequenced input: PBMCs. This sequence joins TRBV5-8 and TRBJ1-2; D possibly corresponds to TRBD1 (6 bases). CDR3 residues: CASSLSRQDTYGYTF. The CDR3 nucleotides read TGTGCCAGCAGCTTATCTCGACAGGACACCTATGGCTACACCTTC.